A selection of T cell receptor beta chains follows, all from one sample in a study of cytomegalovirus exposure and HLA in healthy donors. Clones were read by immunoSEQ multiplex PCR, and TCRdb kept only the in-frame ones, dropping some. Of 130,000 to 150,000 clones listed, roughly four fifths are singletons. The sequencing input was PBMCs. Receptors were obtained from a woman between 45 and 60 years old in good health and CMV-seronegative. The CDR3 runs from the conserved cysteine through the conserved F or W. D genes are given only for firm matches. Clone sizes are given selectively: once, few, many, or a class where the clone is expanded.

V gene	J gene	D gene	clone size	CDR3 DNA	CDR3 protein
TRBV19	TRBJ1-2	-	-	TGTGCCAGTAGTTCCCCTTTCCAGGGCGCTAACTATGGCTACACCTTC	CASSSPFQGANYGYTF
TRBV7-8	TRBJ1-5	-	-	TGTGCCAGCAGCTTAGGATTCGGGGTCTATCAGCCCCAGCATTTT	CASSLGFGVYQPQHF
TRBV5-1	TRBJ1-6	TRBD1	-	TGCGCCAGCAGCCTGGGGCCGACAGGGGAGGATTCACCCCTCCACTTT	CASSLGPTGEDSPLHF
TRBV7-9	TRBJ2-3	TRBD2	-	TGTGCCAGCAGCTTCTGGCCTAGCGGGGGGTCTGGAGATACGCAGTATTTT	CASSFWPSGGSGDTQYF
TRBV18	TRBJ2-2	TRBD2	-	TGTGCCAGCTCACCAACCTCAGGAGGCGGGGGGGCGACCGGGGAGCTGTTTTTT	CASSPTSGGGGATGELFF
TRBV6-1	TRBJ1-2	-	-	TGTGCCAGCAGTAAGACAGCTCTAGGAGGCTACACCTTC	CASSKTALGGYTF
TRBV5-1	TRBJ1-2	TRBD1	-	TGCGCCAGCAGCTGGGCCGGGACAGGGGATGGCTACACCTTC	CASSWAGTGDGYTF
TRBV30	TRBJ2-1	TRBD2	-	TGTGCCTGGAGTGTACGAAGGCTAGCGGGATACAATGAGCAGTTCTTC	CAWSVRRLAGYNEQFF
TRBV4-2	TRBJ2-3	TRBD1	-	TGTGCCAGCAGCCAAGCTGGACAGGGAAGCACAGATACGCAGTATTTT	CASSQAGQGSTDTQYF
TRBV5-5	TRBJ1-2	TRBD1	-	TGTGCCAGCAGCAGGGGACAGGGGGCGGGCTGGAATGGCTACACCTTC	CASSRGQGAGWNGYTF
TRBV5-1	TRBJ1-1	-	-	TGCGCCAGCAGCTTGTTTACAGGGTCGAACACTGAAGCTTTCTTT	CASSLFTGSNTEAFF
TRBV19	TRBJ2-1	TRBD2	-	TGTGCCAGTAGACCTAGCGGGATTTACAATGAGCAGTTCTTC	CASRPSGIYNEQFF
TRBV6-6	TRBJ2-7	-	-	TGTGCCAGCAGTTATGGCAGGGCCCACGAGCAGTACTTC	CASSYGRAHEQYF
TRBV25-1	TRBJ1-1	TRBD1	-	TGTGCCAGCAGTGTAGACAGGGTGAGCACTGAAGCTTTCTTT	CASSVDRVSTEAFF
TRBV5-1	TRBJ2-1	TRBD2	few	TGCGCCAGCAGCCCCGAACTAGCGGGTTACAATGAGCAGTTCTTC	CASSPELAGYNEQFF
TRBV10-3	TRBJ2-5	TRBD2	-	TGTGCCGCCAGCGGGGGTTCGTACCAAGAGACCCAGTACTTC	CAASGGSYQETQYF
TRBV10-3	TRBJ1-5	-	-	TGTGCCATCAGTGAGTCCGGGATTTCTCAGCCCCAGCATTTT	CAISESGISQPQHF